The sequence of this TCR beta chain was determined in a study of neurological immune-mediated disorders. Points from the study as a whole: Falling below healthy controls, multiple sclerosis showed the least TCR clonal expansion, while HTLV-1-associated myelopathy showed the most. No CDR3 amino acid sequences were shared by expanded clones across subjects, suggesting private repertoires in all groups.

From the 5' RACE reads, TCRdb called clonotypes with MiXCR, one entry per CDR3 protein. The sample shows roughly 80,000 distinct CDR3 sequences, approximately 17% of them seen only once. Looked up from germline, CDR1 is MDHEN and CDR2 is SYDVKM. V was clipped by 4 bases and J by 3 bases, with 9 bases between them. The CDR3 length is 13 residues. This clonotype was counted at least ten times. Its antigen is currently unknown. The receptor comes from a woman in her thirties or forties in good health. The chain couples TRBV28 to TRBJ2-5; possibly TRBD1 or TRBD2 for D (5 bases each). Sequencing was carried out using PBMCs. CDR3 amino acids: CASSSGAKETQYF. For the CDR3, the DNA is TGTGCCAGCAGTTCCGGGGCTAAAGAGACCCAGTACTTC.